These 30 T cell receptor beta chains came from one sample sequenced in a study of OX40 agonist ivuxolimab in advanced cancers. Some clones are missing from TCRdb's copy, which holds only in-frame ones; the method was immunoSEQ multiplex PCR. The data hold 60,000 to 80,000 clones, with around 90% observed a single time. The source was CD4+ or CD8+ T cells sorted from blood, collected in a trial of the OX40 agonist ivuxolimab. These receptors all stem from an adult with an advanced solid tumor such as melanoma, head and neck, liver or kidney cancer.

This chain joins TRBV19 and TRBJ2-3; D might be TRBD2 (6 bases). Trimming pared 6 bases from V and 0 bases from J, leaving 13 bases between. CDR1 and CDR2 from the germline V gene are LNHDA and SQIVND (reference sequence). This CDR3 has 15 residues. CDR3 nucleotides: TGTGCCAGTAGCCACGAGCGGGCTAGCACAGATACGCAGTATTTT. It specifies CASSHERASTDTQYF.

The rearrangement joins TRBV11-2 to TRBJ2-2; 7 nucleotides match TRBD2. Per the germline V gene, CDR1 is SGHAT and CDR2 is FQNNGV. The CDR3 consists of 14 residues. J lost 5 bases, V lost 5 bases, and 5 bases had no gene match. The CDR3 coding sequence is TGTGCCAGCAGCCCTAGTAGCGGGACCGGGGAGCTGTTTTTT. Protein sequence: CASSPSSGTGELFF.

CDR3 amino acids: CASSLLGQDTYEQYF. In nucleotides, the CDR3 is TGTGCCAGCAGCTTGTTAGGACAGGATACCTACGAGCAGTACTTC. The chain is built from TRBV5-6 and TRBJ2-7, with 7 bases fitting TRBD1. With 1 base clipped from V and 2 bases from J, the junction kept 6 bases outside the gene matches. The germline V gene has CDR1 SGHDT and CDR2 YYEEEE. This CDR3 has 15 amino acids.

This sequence joins TRBV5-6 and TRBJ2-3; D gene uncertain. Trimming pared 3 bases from V and 4 bases from J, leaving 12 bases between. The CDR3 spans 14 residues. CDR1 is SGHDT, CDR2 YYEEEE, per germline. In nucleotides, the CDR3 is TGTGCCAGCAGCTACCTGACTGGATCAGATACGCAGTATTTT. Translating gives CASSYLTGSDTQYF.

The J gene is TRBJ1-5, the V gene TRBV30; D remains ambiguous. Germline CDR1 reads GTSNPN; CDR2 reads SVGIG (reference sequence). V gave up 1 base and J gave up 3 bases, with 10 bases separating them. The CDR3 length is 14 residues. In DNA, the CDR3 is TGTGCCTGGAGTGGGGCCCCGCACAATCAGCCCCAGCATTTT. Translating it yields CAWSGAPHNQPQHF.

J is TRBJ2-4 and V is TRBV7-2, with a tentative D call TRBD2 (7 bases). This CDR3 comprises 18 residues. The germline V gene encodes CDR1 SGHTA and CDR2 FQGNSA. The germline V and J ends were trimmed by 4 bases and 0 bases, with 19 bases remaining between them. For the CDR3, the DNA is TGTGCCAGCAGCTCAGGAAGAGGGGGGGTTTTAGCCAAAAACATTCAGTACTTC. It is translated as CASSSGRGGVLAKNIQYF.

V usage is TRBV2 and J usage is TRBJ2-1; D is perhaps TRBD1 (6 bases). Germline V gene lookup returns CDR1 SNHLY and CDR2 FYNNEI. There are 14 residues in the CDR3. V lost 7 bases, J lost 7 bases, and 17 bases lay in between. The CDR3 here is CASNIQTGNNEQFF. In DNA, the CDR3 is TGTGCCAGCAATATACAGACAGGAAATAATGAGCAGTTCTTC.

This clone was detected once. The V gene is TRBV6-6, the J gene TRBJ2-3; TRBD2 agrees at 7 bases. Germline CDR1 reads MNHNY; CDR2 reads SVGAGI (reference sequence). V shed 8 bases and J 4 bases; nucleotides not matched to a gene: 12. The CDR3 is made up of 15 amino acids. Written as DNA, the CDR3 is TGTGCCAGCCGGGGGGTGGCGGTTGGGGCAGATACGCAGTATTTT. Its translation: CASRGVAVGADTQYF.

This rearrangement joins TRBV18 to TRBJ1-4; D call uncertain. The CDR3 runs to 14 residues. The germline gives CDR1 KGHSH, CDR2 LQKENI. V was trimmed by 4 bases and J by 6 bases, leaving 12 bases between them. CDR3 nucleotides: TGTGCCAGCTCACGACGCAGGTACTATGAAAAACTGTTTTTT. This sequence encodes CASSRRRYYEKLFF.

The V and J genes are TRBV7-2 and TRBJ2-1; 7 nucleotides align to TRBD1. Germline assignment: CDR1 SGHTA and CDR2 FQGNSA. This CDR3 has 14 residues. Trimming at V came to 5 bases and at J to 4 bases, leaving 5 bases not matched to a gene. CDR3 DNA: TGTGCCAGCAGCCCGGGACAGCTATACAATGAGCAGTTCTTC. Its protein is CASSPGQLYNEQFF.

The rearrangement uses TRBV6-4 and TRBJ1-5, with D unclear. This CDR3 is 14 amino acids long. V shed 5 bases and J shed 0 bases, with 8 bases lying between them. Germline V gene data show CDR1 as MRHNA and CDR2 as SNTAGT. The CDR3 nucleotides read TGTGCCAGCAGTACTTATTATAGCAATCAGCCCCAGCATTTT. Translated: CASSTYYSNQPQHF.

The V call is TRBV7-9, the J call TRBJ1-2, with 10 bases aligning to TRBD1. Germline CDR1 SEHNR, CDR2 FQNEAQ (reference sequence). V lost 3 bases, J lost 4 bases, and 5 bases stayed unmatched. The length of the CDR3 is 15 residues. Written as DNA, the CDR3 is TGTGCCAGCAGCTTCGGACAGGGGGTTTTCTATGGCTACACCTTC. It translates to CASSFGQGVFYGYTF.

The chain links TRBV6-5 to TRBJ1-2; 8 bases fit TRBD1. CDR1 is MNHEY, CDR2 SVGAGI, per germline. This CDR3 has 13 amino acids. V trimming: 5 bases; J trimming: 3 bases; junction bases outside the gene matches: 2. DNA of the CDR3: TGTGCCAGCAGTCAGGGGGCGGACTATGGCTACACCTTC. It specifies CASSQGADYGYTF.

J is TRBJ2-7 and V is TRBV5-4, with a weak D call TRBD1 (5 bases). V gave up 4 bases and J gave up 6 bases, with 14 bases separating them. CDR3 length: 13 amino acids. In germline, CDR1 is SGHNT, CDR2 YYREEE (reference sequence). In DNA, the CDR3 is TGTGCCAGCAGCCTCCAGGGTATCGGCGAGCAGTACTTC. Amino acids: CASSLQGIGEQYF.

The V gene is TRBV28, the J gene TRBJ2-3; 7 bases fit TRBD2. The germline CDR1 and CDR2 sequences are MDHEN and SYDVKM. After removal of 4 bases from V and 2 bases from J, the junction contained 3 bases not matched to a gene. The CDR3 has 14 residues. The CDR3 nucleotides read TGTGCCAGCAGTTCCGGGACTAACACAGATACGCAGTATTTT. It codes for CASSSGTNTDTQYF.

The chain combines TRBV10-3 with TRBJ2-1, with 11 positions matching TRBD2. The germline gives CDR1 ENHRY, CDR2 SYGVKD. The CDR3 loop spans 14 amino acids. The CDR3, as DNA: TGTGGAACTCTTGGGACTAGCGGAAACAATGAGCAGTTCTTC. Amino acids: CGTLGTSGNNEQFF.

V usage is TRBV6-5 and J usage is TRBJ1-4; 7 bases align to TRBD1. Germline values: CDR1 MNHEY, CDR2 SVGAGI. The trim removed 0 bases at V and 4 bases at J, leaving 5 bases unmatched. The CDR3 consists of 16 residues. The CDR3 nucleotides are TGTGCCAGCAGTTACTCACTGACAGGGAATAATGAAAAACTGTTTTTT. This translates into CASSYSLTGNNEKLFF.

The chain has TRBV7-2 and TRBJ2-1, with 9 bases that match TRBD2. The CDR3 totals 13 residues. Unmatched junction bases numbered 7, after V lost 6 bases and J lost 10 bases. Germline V gene lookup returns CDR1 SGHTA and CDR2 FQGNSA. CDR3 loop: CASSLHSGGEQFF. CDR3 in DNA: TGTGCCAGCAGTTTACATAGCGGGGGCGAGCAGTTCTTC. Complete variable domain (other parts from reference TRBV7-2 and TRBJ2-1): GAGVSQSPSNKVTEKGKDVELRCDPISGHTALYWYRQSLGQGLEFLIYFQGNSAPDKSGLPSDRFSAERTGGSVSTLTIQRTQQEDSAVYLCASSLHSGGEQFFGPGTRLTVL.

The rearrangement uses TRBV7-8 and TRBJ2-7; 9 positions match TRBD1. The CDR3 has 13 residues. J gave up 6 bases and V 5 bases, and 5 bases lay outside the gene matches. Germline values: CDR1 SGHVS, CDR2 FQNEAQ. In nucleotides, the CDR3 is TGTGCCAGCAGCGCGGGACAGGGTTTCGAGCAGTACTTC. Translating gives CASSAGQGFEQYF.

The rearrangement uses TRBV6-5 and TRBJ2-1; D may be TRBD1 or TRBD2 (5 bases each). The germline V gene encodes CDR1 MNHEY and CDR2 SVGAGI. V was pared by 4 bases and J by 1 base, with 14 bases between. The CDR3 runs 16 residues. CDR3 nucleotide sequence: TGTGCCAGCAGTTTATCCCGGGACCAGTCCTACAATGAGCAGTTCTTC. Its protein is CASSLSRDQSYNEQFF.

The rearrangement uses TRBV19 and TRBJ2-2; D remains ambiguous. V was clipped by 3 bases and J by 3 bases, with 14 bases between them. Looked up from germline, CDR1 is LNHDA and CDR2 is SQIVND (reference sequence). This CDR3 is 16 amino acids long. The CDR3 DNA follows: TGTGCCAGTAGTATCCAGGCACAGACGGACACCGGGGAGCTGTTTTTT. Translating gives CASSIQAQTDTGELFF. Variable domain in full (rest from reference TRBV19 and TRBJ2-2): DGGITQSPKYLFRKEGQNVTLSCEQNLNHDAMYWYRQDPGQGLRLIYYSQIVNDFQKGDIAEGYSVSREKKESFPLTVTSAQKNPTAFYLCASSIQAQTDTGELFFGEGSRLTVL.

The rearrangement joins TRBV7-2 to TRBJ2-5; 13 bases are shared with TRBD2. Germline CDR1 reads SGHTA; CDR2 reads FQGNSA. V dropped 2 bases and J dropped 3; count of bases not matched to a gene: 3. The length of the CDR3 is 16 residues. CDR3 sequence reads: CASSLLGLAGEETQYF. CDR3 nucleotide sequence: TGTGCCAGCAGCTTACTTGGACTAGCGGGAGAAGAGACCCAGTACTTC. The full variable domain, in which reference TRBV7-2 and TRBJ2-5 provide the parts outside the CDR3, is GAGVSQSPSNKVTEKGKDVELRCDPISGHTALYWYRQSLGQGLEFLIYFQGNSAPDKSGLPSDRFSAERTGGSVSTLTIQRTQQEDSAVYLCASSLLGLAGEETQYFGPGTRLLVL.

The chain recombines TRBV7-9 with TRBJ2-7; TRBD2 matches 14 bases. Germline V gene data show CDR1 as SEHNR and CDR2 as FQNEAQ (reference sequence). CDR3 length: 16 amino acids. J gave up 5 bases and V 5 bases, and 8 bases lay outside the gene matches. The CDR3 region is CASSRWTSGRSDEQYF. The DNA for the CDR3 is TGTGCCAGCAGCCGATGGACTAGCGGGAGGAGCGACGAGCAGTACTTC.

The V call is TRBV11-1, the J call TRBJ1-4, with TRBD1 as a possible D gene (6 bases). V lost 5 bases, J lost 1 base, and 8 bases lay in between. Germline V lookup: CDR1 SGHAT, CDR2 FQDESV (reference sequence). The CDR3 is made up of 14 amino acids. The CDR3 is CASSTQGTNEKLFF. The CDR3 DNA is TGTGCCAGCAGCACACAGGGAACTAATGAAAAACTGTTTTTT. The entire variable domain, with the rest obtained from reference TRBV11-1 and TRBJ1-4, is as follows: EAEVAQSPRYKITEKSQAVAFWCDPISGHATLYWYRQILGQGPELLVQFQDESVVDDSQLPKDRFSAERLKGVDSTLKIQPAELGDSAMYLCASSTQGTNEKLFFGSGTQLSVL.

The gene calls are TRBV2 and TRBJ2-4; weak D call: TRBD2 (6 bases). The V gene's germline CDR1 is SNHLY and CDR2 FYNNEI. The CDR3 covers 14 residues. Between the trimmed V and J ends, which lost 4 bases and 3 bases, there was a span of 10 bases. In nucleotides, the CDR3 is TGTGCCAGCAGTGTAGAGGGAGGCAAAAACATTCAGTACTTC. The encoded protein is CASSVEGGKNIQYF.

This clone was seen just once. CDR3 in amino acids: CASSPRDREQFF. The CDR3 DNA is TGTGCCAGCAGCCCCCGGGACAGAGAGCAGTTCTTC. The J gene is TRBJ2-1, the V gene TRBV11-3; 7 bases are shared with TRBD1. The CDR3 loop spans 12 amino acids. CDR1 is SGHNT and CDR2 is YENEEA in the germline V gene. V was pared by 5 bases and J by 10 bases, with 5 bases of the junction left unmatched.

The chain couples TRBV7-2 to TRBJ2-3, with 7 bases fitting TRBD2. The germline V gene has CDR1 SGHTA and CDR2 FQGNSA. V shed 1 base and J 0 bases; nucleotides not matched to a gene: 10. The CDR3 covers 18 residues. CDR3: CASSLGGLAVSSTDTQYF. The CDR3 DNA follows: TGTGCCAGCAGCTTAGGGGGTCTAGCGGTCTCTAGCACAGATACGCAGTATTTT.

The V and J genes are TRBV18 and TRBJ2-1; TRBD2 matches at 9 bases. Germline lookup yields CDR1 KGHSH and CDR2 LQKENI. This CDR3 has 15 amino acids. V gave up 6 bases and J gave up 8 bases; unmatched junction bases: 11. The DNA for the CDR3 is TGTGCCAGCTCCGGGGCTAGCGGGACTATCGATGAGCAGTTCTTC. This sequence encodes CASSGASGTIDEQFF.

The rearrangement links TRBV6-1 to TRBJ2-7, with D perhaps matching TRBD1 (6 bases). With 7 bases removed from V and 3 bases from J, the gap between germline ends came to 13 bases. This CDR3 comprises 13 residues. Per germline, CDR1 MNHNS and CDR2 SASEGT. For the CDR3, the DNA is TGTGCCAGCATCCCAGGGGCGTACTACGAGCAGTACTTC. This gives the protein CASIPGAYYEQYF.

V is TRBV6-5 and J is TRBJ2-5; 7 nucleotides match TRBD1. The CDR3 runs to 13 residues. V trimming: 6 bases; J trimming: 4 bases; junction bases outside the gene matches: 5. CDR1 is MNHEY, CDR2 SVGAGI, per germline. CDR3 region: CASRTTGIETQYF. The CDR3 DNA is TGTGCCAGCAGAACGACAGGGATAGAGACCCAGTACTTC.